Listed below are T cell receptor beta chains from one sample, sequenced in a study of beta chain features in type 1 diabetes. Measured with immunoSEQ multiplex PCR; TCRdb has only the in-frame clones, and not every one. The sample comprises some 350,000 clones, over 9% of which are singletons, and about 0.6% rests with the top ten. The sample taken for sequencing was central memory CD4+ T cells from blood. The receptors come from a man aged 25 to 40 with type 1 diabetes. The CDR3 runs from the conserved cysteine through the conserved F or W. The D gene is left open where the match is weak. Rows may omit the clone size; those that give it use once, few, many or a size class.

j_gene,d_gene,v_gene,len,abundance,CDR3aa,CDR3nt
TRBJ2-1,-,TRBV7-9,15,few,CASSLDSRITNEQFF,TGTGCCAGCAGCTTAGATAGCAGGATTACCAATGAGCAGTTCTTC
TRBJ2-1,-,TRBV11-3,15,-,CASSRGGQGGHEQFF,TGTGCCAGCAGCCGCGGGGGCCAGGGAGGGCACGAGCAGTTCTTC
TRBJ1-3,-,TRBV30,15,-,CAWSVGSGSGNTIYF,TGTGCCTGGAGTGTAGGCAGTGGCTCTGGAAACACCATATATTTT
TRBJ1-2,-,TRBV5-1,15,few,CASSSGREVRHGYTF,TGCGCCAGCAGCTCGGGTCGGGAAGTCCGTCATGGCTACACCTTC
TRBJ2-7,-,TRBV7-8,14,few,CASSPRAVPYEQYF,TGTGCCAGCAGCCCTAGGGCGGTCCCCTATGAGCAGTACTTC
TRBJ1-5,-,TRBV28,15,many,CASSPPRASNQPQHF,TGTGCCAGCAGCCCCCCGAGGGCGAGTAATCAGCCCCAGCATTTT
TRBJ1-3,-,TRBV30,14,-,CAWGSGSSGNTIYF,TGTGCCTGGGGCTCAGGGAGCTCTGGAAACACCATATATTTT
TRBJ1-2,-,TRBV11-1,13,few,CAIEREGSSGYTF,TGTGCCATCGAGCGGGAGGGCTCCTCCGGCTACACCTTC
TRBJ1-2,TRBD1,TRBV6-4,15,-,CASREEDRGNYGYTF,TGTGCCAGCCGCGAGGAGGACAGGGGAAACTATGGCTACACCTTC
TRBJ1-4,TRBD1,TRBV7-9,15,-,CASSSYRGLDEKLFF,TGTGCCAGCAGCTCATACAGGGGGTTGGACGAAAAACTGTTTTTT
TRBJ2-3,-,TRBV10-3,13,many,CAISRPSTDTQYF,TGTGCCATCAGTCGCCCGAGCACAGATACGCAGTATTTT
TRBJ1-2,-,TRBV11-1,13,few,CASSLAANYGYTF,TGTGCCAGCAGCTTAGCGGCTAACTATGGCTACACCTTC
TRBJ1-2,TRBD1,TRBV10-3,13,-,CAAGTGKPYGYTF,TGTGCAGCCGGGACAGGGAAACCCTATGGCTACACCTTC
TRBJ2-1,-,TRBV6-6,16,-,CASSSMAGALYNEQFF,TGTGCCAGCAGTTCCATGGCAGGGGCCCTCTACAATGAGCAGTTCTTC
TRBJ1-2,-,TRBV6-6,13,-,CASRPVDSYGYTF,TGTGCCAGCCGCCCTGTCGACAGCTATGGCTACACCTTC
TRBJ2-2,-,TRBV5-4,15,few,CASRLSIYNTGELFF,TGTGCCAGCCGCTTATCCATATACAACACCGGGGAGCTGTTTTTT
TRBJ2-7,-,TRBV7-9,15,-,CASSPGSTSSYEQYF,TGTGCCAGCAGCCCCGGCAGCACGAGCTCCTACGAGCAGTACTTC
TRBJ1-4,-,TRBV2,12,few,CASSDQLWTLFF,TGTGCCAGCAGCGACCAACTATGGACACTGTTTTTT
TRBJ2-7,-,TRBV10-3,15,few,CAISEGRTTRKEQYF,TGTGCCATCAGTGAGGGGCGGACCACCCGTAAGGAGCAGTACTTC
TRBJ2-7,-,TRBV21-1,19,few,CASSKEGDREERRFYEQYF,TGTGCCAGCAGCAAAGAGGGGGACAGGGAGGAAAGAAGGTTCTACGAGCAGTACTTC
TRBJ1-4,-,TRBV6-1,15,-,CASSQIPGGNEKLFF,TGTGCCAGCAGTCAGATCCCCGGGGGCAATGAAAAACTGTTTTTT
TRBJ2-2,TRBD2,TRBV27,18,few,CASSPIQWTSGRPGELFF,TGTGCCAGCAGTCCGATCCAGTGGACTAGCGGGAGACCCGGGGAGCTGTTTTTT
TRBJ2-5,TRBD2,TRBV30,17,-,CAWSPRTSSLGQETQYF,TGTGCCTGGAGTCCGAGGACTAGCAGCCTTGGGCAAGAGACCCAGTACTTC
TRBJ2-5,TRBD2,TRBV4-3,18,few,CASSLSLAGGPNAETQYF,TGCGCCAGCAGCCTGTCTCTAGCGGGAGGGCCTAACGCGGAGACCCAGTACTTC
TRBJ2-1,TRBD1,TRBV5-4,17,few,CASSLAPGQGIYNEQFF,TGTGCCAGCAGCTTGGCCCCCGGACAGGGGATTTACAATGAGCAGTTCTTC
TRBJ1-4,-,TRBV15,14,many,CATSGGSYNEKLFF,TGTGCCACCTCGGGGGGGAGCTATAATGAAAAACTGTTTTTT
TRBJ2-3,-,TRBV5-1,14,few,CASMTGSGTDTQYF,TGCGCCAGCATGACCGGGAGCGGGACAGATACGCAGTATTTT
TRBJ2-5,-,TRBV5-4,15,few,CASSPRGQASSTQYF,TGTGCCAGCAGCCCAAGAGGTCAGGCATCGTCTACCCAGTACTTC
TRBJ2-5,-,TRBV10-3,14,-,CAISVGLAMEAQYF,TGTGCCATCAGTGTTGGGCTAGCGATGGAGGCCCAGTACTTC
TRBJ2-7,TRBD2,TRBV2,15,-,CASRGLTLLTYEQYF,TGTGCCAGCAGGGGACTAACCCTCTTAACCTACGAGCAGTACTTC
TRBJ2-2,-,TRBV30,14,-,CALRTVTNTGELFF,TGTGCCTTACGGACAGTAACGAACACCGGGGAGCTGTTTTTT